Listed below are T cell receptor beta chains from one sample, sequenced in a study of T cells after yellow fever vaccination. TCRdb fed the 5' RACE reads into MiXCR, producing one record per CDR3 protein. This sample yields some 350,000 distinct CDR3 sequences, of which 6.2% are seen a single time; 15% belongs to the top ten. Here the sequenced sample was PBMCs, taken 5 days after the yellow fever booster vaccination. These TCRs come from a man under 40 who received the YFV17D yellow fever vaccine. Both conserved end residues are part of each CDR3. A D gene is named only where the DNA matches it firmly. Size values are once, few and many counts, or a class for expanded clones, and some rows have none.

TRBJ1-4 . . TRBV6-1 CASIRGPDEKLFF TGTGCCAGCATTCGGGGACCCGATGAAAAACTGTTTTTT
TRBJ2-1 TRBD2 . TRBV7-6 CASSALAGEYHEQFF TGTGCCAGCAGCGCACTAGCGGGAGAATATCATGAGCAGTTCTTC
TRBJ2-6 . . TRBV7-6 CASSLDNSGANVLTF TGTGCCAGCAGCTTAGATAACTCTGGGGCCAACGTCCTGACTTTC
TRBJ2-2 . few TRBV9 CASSVVLENTGELFF TGTGCCAGCAGCGTAGTTTTAGAGAACACCGGGGAGCTGTTTTTT
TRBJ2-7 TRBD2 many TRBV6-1 CATTSGLAGDEGYF TGTGCCACCACCTCGGGACTAGCGGGAGACGAGGGGTACTTC
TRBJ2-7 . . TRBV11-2 CASVRGTEAYEQYF TGTGCCAGCGTCCGAGGAACGGAAGCCTACGAGCAGTACTTC
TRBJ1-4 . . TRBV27 CASSPTGRIRTNEKLFF TGTGCCAGCAGCCCGACCGGACGGATCCGGACTAATGAAAAACTGTTTTTT
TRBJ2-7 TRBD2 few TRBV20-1 CSAPGLAEYEQYF TGCAGTGCCCCCGGTCTAGCGGAGTACGAGCAGTACTTC
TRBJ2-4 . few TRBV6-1 CASSEQGRAKNIQYF TGTGCCAGCAGTGAACAGGGGAGGGCCAAAAACATTCAGTACTTC
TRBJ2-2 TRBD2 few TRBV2 CASSATSGIHTGELFF TGTGCCAGCAGTGCGACTAGCGGTATACACACCGGGGAGCTGTTTTTT
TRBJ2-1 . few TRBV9 CASSQHPPGPPKRFYNEQFF TGTGCCAGCAGCCAACACCCTCCGGGACCCCCCAAACGCTTCTACAATGAGCAGTTCTTC
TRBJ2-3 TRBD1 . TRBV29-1 CSVGDRVNSDTQYF TGCAGCGTTGGGGACAGGGTCAATTCTGATACGCAGTATTTT
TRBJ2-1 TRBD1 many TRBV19 CASSNYRGQSNEQFF TGTGCCAGTAGCAACTACAGGGGGCAGAGTAATGAGCAGTTCTTC
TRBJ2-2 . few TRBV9 CANSGPAEGTGELFF TGTGCCAACAGCGGCCCGGCGGAAGGCACCGGGGAGCTGTTTTTT
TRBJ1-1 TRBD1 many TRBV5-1 CASSKGQGDRAFF TGCGCCAGCAGCAAGGGACAGGGAGATCGAGCTTTCTTT
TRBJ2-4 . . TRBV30 CAWSASGVGIAKNIQYF TGTGCCTGGAGTGCCTCAGGGGTCGGGATAGCCAAAAACATTCAGTACTTC
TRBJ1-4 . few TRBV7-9 CASSFGGEEKLFF TGTGCCAGCAGCTTCGGGGGGGAAGAAAAACTGTTTTTT
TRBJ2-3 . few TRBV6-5 CASSYSGHWRTDTQYF TGTGCCAGCAGTTACTCGGGACACTGGAGGACAGATACGCAGTATTTT
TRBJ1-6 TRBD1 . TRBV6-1 CASSASGQSGTNNSPLHF TGTGCCAGCAGTGCGTCGGGACAGTCAGGGACTAATAATTCACCCCTCCACTTT
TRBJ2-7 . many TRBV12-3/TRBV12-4 CASSQPTTPIYEQYF TGTGCCAGCAGTCAACCAACGACACCCATCTACGAGCAGTACTTC
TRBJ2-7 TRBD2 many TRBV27 CASSFGASGSYEQYF TGTGCCAGCAGTTTCGGCGCTAGCGGGTCCTACGAGCAGTACTTC
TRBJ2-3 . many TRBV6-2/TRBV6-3 CASSYDRQYTDTQYF TGTGCCAGCAGTTACGACCGACAATACACAGATACGCAGTATTTT
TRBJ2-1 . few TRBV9 CASSVTPGQRIYNEQFF TGTGCCAGCAGCGTAACCCCAGGGCAAAGGATCTACAATGAGCAGTTCTTC
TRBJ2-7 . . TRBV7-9 CASSADRFKYEQYF TGTGCCAGCAGCGCCGACAGGTTTAAATACGAGCAGTACTTC
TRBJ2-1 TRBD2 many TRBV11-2 CASSLDPTSGRWNEKFF TGTGCCAGCAGCCTAGACCCTACTAGCGGGAGATGGAATGAGAAGTTCTTC
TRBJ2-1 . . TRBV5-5 CASSWAGIVDEQFF TGTGCCAGCAGCTGGGCGGGTATAGTCGATGAGCAGTTCTTC
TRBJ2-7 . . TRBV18 CASSPRRLEAYEQYF TGTGCCAGCTCACCACGCCGATTAGAGGCCTACGAGCAGTACTTC